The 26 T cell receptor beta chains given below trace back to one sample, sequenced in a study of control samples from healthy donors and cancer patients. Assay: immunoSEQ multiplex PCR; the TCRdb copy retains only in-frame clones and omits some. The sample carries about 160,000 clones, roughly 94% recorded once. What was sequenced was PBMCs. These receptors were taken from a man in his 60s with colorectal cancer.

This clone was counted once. CDR3 sequence reads: CASSPTVRGAHEQYF. Written as DNA, the CDR3 is TGTGCCAGCAGCCCCACTGTTCGGGGGGCCCACGAGCAGTACTTC. The chain recombines TRBV7-8 with TRBJ2-7, with D perhaps TRBD2 (7 bases). In germline, CDR1 is SGHVS, CDR2 FQNEAQ. Trimming shortened V by 5 bases and J by 5 bases, and 19 bases separated the two germline ends. The CDR3 has 15 residues. Combining the CDR3 with reference TRBV7-8 and TRBJ2-7 gives the whole variable domain GAGVSQSPRYKVAKRGQDVALRCDPISGHVSLFWYQQALGQGPEFLTYFQNEAQLDKSGLPSDRFFAERPEGSVSTLKIQRTQQEDSAVYLCASSPTVRGAHEQYFGPGTRLTVT.

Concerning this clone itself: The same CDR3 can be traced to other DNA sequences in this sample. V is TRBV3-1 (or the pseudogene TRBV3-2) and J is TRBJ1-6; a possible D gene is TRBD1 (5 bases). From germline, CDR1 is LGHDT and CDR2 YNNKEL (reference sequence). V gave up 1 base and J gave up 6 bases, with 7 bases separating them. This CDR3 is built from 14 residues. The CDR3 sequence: CASSQVQGNSPLHF. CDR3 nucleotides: TGTGCCAGCAGCCAAGTTCAGGGTAATTCACCCCTCCACTTT.

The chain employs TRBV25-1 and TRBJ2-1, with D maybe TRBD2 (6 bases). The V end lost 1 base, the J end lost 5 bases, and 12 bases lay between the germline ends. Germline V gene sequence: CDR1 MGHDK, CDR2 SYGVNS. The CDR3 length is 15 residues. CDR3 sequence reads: CASSEFGGSHNEQFF. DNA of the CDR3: TGTGCCAGCAGTGAATTCGGGGGTTCCCACAATGAGCAGTTCTTC.

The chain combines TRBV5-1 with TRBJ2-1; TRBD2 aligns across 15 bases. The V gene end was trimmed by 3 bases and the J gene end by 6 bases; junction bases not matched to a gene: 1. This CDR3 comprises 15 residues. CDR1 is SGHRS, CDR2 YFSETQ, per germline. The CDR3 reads CASSSGLAGGNEQFF. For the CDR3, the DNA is TGCGCCAGCAGCTCGGGACTAGCGGGGGGCAATGAGCAGTTCTTC.

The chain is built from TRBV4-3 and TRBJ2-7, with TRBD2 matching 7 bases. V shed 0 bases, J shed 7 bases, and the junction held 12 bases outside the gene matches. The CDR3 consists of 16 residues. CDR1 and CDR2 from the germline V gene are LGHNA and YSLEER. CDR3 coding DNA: TGCGCCAGCAGCCAAGATAGAGGAATGGGGGAGGGGGAGCAGTACTTC. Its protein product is CASSQDRGMGEGEQYF.

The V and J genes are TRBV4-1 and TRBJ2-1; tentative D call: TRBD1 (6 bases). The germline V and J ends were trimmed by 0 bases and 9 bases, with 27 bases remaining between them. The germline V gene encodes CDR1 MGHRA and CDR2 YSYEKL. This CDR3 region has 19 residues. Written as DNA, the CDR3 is TGCGCCAGCAGCCAAGAACGGTCTGGGGGCGAATCCTCTGGTTTTGAGCAGTTCTTC. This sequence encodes CASSQERSGGESSGFEQFF.

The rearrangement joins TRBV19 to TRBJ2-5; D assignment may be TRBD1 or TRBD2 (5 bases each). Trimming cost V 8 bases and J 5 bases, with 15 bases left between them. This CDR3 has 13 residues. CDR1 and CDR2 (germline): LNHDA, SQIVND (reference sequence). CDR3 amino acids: CASGPPGTETQYF. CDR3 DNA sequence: TGTGCCAGTGGCCCCCCAGGGACCGAGACCCAGTACTTC.

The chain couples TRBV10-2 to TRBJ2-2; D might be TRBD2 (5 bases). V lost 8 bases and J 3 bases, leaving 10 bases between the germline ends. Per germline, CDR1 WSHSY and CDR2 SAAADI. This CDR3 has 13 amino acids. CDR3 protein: CASSHGDTGELFF. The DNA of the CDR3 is TGCGCCAGCTCCCACGGGGACACCGGGGAGCTGTTTTTT.

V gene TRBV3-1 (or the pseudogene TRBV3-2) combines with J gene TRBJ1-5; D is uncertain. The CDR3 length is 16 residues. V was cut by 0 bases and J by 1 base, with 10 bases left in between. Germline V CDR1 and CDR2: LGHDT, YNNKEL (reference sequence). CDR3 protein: CASSQETGSSNQPQHF. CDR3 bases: TGTGCCAGCAGCCAAGAAACGGGGTCCAGCAATCAGCCCCAGCATTTT.

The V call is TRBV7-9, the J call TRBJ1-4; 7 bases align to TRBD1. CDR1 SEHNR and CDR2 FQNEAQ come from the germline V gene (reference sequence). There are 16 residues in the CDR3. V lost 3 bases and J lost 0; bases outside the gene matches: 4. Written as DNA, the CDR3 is TGTGCCAGCAGCTTGTTTCAGGGGGCAACTAATGAAAAACTGTTTTTT. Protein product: CASSLFQGATNEKLFF.

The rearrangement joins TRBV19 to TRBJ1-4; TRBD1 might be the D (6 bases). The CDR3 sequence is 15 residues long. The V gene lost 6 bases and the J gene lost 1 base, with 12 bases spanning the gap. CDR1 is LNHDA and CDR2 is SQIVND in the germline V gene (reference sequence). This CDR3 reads CASSSHRETNEKLFF. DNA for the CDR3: TGTGCCAGTAGCTCGCACAGGGAAACTAATGAAAAACTGTTTTTT.

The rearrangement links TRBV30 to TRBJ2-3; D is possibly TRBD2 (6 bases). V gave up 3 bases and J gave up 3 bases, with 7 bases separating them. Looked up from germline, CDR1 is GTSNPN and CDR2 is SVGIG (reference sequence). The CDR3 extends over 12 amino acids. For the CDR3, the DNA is TGTGCCTGGAGCAGCGGGACAGATACGCAGTATTTT. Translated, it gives CAWSSGTDTQYF. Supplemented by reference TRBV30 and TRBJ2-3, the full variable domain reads SQTIHQWPATLVQPVGSPLSLECTVEGTSNPNLYWYRQAAGRGLQLLFYSVGIGQISSEVPQNLSASRPQDRQFILSSKKLLLSDSGFYLCAWSSGTDTQYFGPGTRLTVL.

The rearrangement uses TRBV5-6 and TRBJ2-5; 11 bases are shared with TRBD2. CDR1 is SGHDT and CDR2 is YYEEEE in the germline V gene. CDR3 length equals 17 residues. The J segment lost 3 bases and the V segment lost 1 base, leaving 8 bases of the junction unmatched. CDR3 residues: CASSLPGGTSGEETQYF. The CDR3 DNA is TGTGCCAGCAGCTTGCCCGGGGGGACTAGCGGCGAAGAGACCCAGTACTTC.

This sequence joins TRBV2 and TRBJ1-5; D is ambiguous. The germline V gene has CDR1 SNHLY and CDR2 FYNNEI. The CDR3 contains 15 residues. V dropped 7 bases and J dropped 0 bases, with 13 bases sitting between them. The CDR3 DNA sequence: TGTGCCAGCAAACGGAGACTAAGTAGCAATCAGCCCCAGCATTTT. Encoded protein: CASKRRLSSNQPQHF.

The DNA of the CDR3 is TGTGCCAGCACGGGCGGGGCAGGGCATAATTCACCCCTCCACTTT. Translated, it gives CASTGGAGHNSPLHF. The chain carries TRBV27 and TRBJ1-6; possible D gene TRBD1, 5 bases. Trimming took 7 bases from V and 5 from J, leaving 15 bases between them. The CDR3 is made up of 15 amino acids. Per germline, CDR1 MNHEY and CDR2 SMNVEV (reference sequence).

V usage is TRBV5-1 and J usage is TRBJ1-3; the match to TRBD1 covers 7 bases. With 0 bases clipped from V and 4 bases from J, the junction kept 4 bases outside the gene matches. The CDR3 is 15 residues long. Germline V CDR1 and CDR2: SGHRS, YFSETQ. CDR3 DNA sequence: TGCGCCAGCAGCTTGGGGGACAGCTTCGGAAACACCATATATTTT. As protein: CASSLGDSFGNTIYF.

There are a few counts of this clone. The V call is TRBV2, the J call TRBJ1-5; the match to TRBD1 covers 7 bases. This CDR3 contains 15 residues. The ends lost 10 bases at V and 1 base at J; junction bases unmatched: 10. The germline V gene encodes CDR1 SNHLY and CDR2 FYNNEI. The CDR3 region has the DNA TGTGCCACCCACCCCGGGACAGTAAGCAATCAGCCCCAGCATTTT. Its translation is CATHPGTVSNQPQHF.

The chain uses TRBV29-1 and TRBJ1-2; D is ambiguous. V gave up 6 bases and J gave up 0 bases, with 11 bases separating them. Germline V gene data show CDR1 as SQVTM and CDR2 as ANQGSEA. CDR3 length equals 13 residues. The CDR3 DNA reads TGCAGCGTGGAACTAACTTCTAACTATGGCTACACCTTC. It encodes CSVELTSNYGYTF.

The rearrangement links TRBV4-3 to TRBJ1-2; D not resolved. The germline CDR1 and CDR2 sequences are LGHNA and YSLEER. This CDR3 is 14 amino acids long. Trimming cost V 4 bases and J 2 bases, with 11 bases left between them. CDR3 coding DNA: TGCGCCAGCAGCCCCAGCGCACAGAACTATGGCTACACCTTC. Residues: CASSPSAQNYGYTF.

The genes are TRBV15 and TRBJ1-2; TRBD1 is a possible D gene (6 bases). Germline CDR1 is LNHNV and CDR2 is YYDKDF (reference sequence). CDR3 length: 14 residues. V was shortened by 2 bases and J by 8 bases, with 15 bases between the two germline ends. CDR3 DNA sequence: TGTGCCACCAGCAGATCCCCCCAGGGGATCGGCTACACCTTC. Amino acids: CATSRSPQGIGYTF.

CDR3 nucleotide sequence: TGTGCCAGCAGTGCCGGGACTAGCCGTACCTACGAGCAGTACTTC. Protein: CASSAGTSRTYEQYF. The chain uses TRBV2 and TRBJ2-7; 9 positions agree with TRBD2. Losses at the gene ends were 4 bases for V and 2 bases for J; bases not matched to a gene: 6. Germline CDR1 is SNHLY and CDR2 is FYNNEI. The CDR3 loop spans 15 amino acids. The full variable domain, in which reference TRBV2 and TRBJ2-7 provide the parts outside the CDR3, is EPEVTQTPSHQVTQMGQEVILRCVPISNHLYFYWYRQILGQKVEFLVSFYNNEISEKSEIFDDQFSVERPDGSNFTLKIRSTKLEDSAMYFCASSAGTSRTYEQYFGPGTRLTVT.

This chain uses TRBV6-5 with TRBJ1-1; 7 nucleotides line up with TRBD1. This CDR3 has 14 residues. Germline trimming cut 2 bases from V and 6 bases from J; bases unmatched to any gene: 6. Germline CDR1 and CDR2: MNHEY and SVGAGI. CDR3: CASSYEGAGAEAFF. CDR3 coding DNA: TGTGCCAGCAGTTACGAGGGGGCGGGAGCTGAAGCTTTCTTT.

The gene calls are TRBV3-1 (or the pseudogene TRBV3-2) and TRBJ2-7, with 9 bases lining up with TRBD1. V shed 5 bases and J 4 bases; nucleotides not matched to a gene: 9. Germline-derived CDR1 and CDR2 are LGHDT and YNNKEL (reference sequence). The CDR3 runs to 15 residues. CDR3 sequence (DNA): TGTGCCAGCAGCAGCACGCCTGGGACAGGGTACGAGCAGTACTTC. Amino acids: CASSSTPGTGYEQYF.

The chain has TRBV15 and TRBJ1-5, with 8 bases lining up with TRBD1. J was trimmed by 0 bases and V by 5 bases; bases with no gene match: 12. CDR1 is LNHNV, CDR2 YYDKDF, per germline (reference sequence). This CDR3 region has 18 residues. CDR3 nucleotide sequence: TGTGCCACCAGCCCTTCCGGGACAGGCCAATATAGCAATCAGCCCCAGCATTTT. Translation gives CATSPSGTGQYSNQPQHF.

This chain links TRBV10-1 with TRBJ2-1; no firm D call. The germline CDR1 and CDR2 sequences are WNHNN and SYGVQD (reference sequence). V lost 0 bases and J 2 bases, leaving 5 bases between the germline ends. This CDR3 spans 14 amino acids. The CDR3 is CASSESVAYNEQFF. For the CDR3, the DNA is TGCGCCAGCAGTGAGTCGGTGGCCTACAATGAGCAGTTCTTC.

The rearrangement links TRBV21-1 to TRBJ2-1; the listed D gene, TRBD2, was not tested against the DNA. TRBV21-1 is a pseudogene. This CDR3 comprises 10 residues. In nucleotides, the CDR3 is TGTGCCAGCAGCAAAGTAGCGCGGTTCTTC. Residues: CASSKVARFF.